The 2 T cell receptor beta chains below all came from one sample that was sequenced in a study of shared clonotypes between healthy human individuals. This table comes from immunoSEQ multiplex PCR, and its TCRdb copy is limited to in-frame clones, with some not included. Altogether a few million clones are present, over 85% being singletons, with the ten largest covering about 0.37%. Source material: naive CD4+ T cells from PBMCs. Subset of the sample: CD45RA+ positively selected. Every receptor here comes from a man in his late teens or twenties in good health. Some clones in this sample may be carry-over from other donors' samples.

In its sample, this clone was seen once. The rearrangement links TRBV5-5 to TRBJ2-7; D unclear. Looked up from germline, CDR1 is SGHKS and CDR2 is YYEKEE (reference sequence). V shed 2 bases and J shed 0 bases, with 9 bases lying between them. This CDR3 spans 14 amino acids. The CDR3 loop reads CASSFAQSSYEQYF. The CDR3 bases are TGTGCCAGCAGCTTTGCCCAAAGCTCCTACGAGCAGTACTTC.

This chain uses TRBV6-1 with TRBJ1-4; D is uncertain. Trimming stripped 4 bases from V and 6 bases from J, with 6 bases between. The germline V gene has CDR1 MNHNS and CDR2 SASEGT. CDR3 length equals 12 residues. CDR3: CASSGVDEKLFF. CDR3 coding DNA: TGTGCCAGCAGTGGGGTTGATGAAAAACTGTTTTTT.